These 30 T cell receptor beta chains came from one sample sequenced in a study of CD8+ T cells in alopecia areata. cDNA prepared by RNA extraction and subsequent reverse transcription served as the template for sequencing. The assay was immunoSEQ multiplex PCR, and TCRdb's table has in-frame clones only and misses some. The sample records roughly 100,000 clones, less than 70% being singletons. Material for sequencing was CD4+ T cells sorted from blood. These receptor sequences come from a human donor in good health.

This chain links TRBV2 with TRBJ2-6, with unresolved D. The CDR3 is 14 amino acids. Germline lookup yields CDR1 SNHLY and CDR2 FYNNEI. The V end lost 6 bases, the J end lost 1 base, and 7 bases lay between the germline ends. In DNA form, the CDR3 reads TGTGCCAGCAGGCCCGGGTCTGGGGCCAACGTCCTGACTTTC. Residues: CASRPGSGANVLTF.

The rearrangement uses TRBV28 and TRBJ1-4; D not resolved. V was trimmed by 3 bases and J by 2 bases, leaving 10 bases between them. The CDR3 covers 15 residues. The germline CDR1 and CDR2 sequences are MDHEN and SYDVKM. This CDR3 is CASSFKSLTNEKLFF. Here the CDR3 DNA reads TGTGCCAGCAGTTTTAAATCTCTCACTAATGAAAAACTGTTTTTT. Full variable domain (outside the CDR3, taken from reference TRBV28 and TRBJ1-4): DVKVTQSSRYLVKRTGEKVFLECVQDMDHENMFWYRQDPGLGLRLIYFSYDVKMKEKGDIPEGYSVSREKKERFSLILESASTNQTSMYLCASSFKSLTNEKLFFGSGTQLSVL.

In its sample, this clone was seen a few times. The chain's CDR3 is CSVSGGTDTQYF. As DNA, the CDR3 is TGCAGCGTTAGCGGGGGGACAGATACGCAGTATTTT. This chain joins TRBV29-1 and TRBJ2-3; 9 bases map to TRBD2. Germline V gene sequence: CDR1 SQVTM, CDR2 ANQGSEA. The CDR3 has 12 residues. V was clipped by 5 bases and J by 3 bases; unmatched bases: 0.

The chain carries TRBV7-9 and TRBJ2-2; D perhaps matches TRBD1 (6 bases). Germline V CDR1 and CDR2: SEHNR, FQNEAQ (reference sequence). The CDR3 is made up of 15 amino acids. Between the trimmed V and J ends, which lost 5 bases and 8 bases, there was a span of 18 bases. The CDR3 spells CASSPRTEAKGELFF. CDR3 nucleotide sequence: TGTGCCAGCAGCCCCCGGACAGAAGCGAAGGGGGAGCTGTTTTTT. The full variable domain, rest sourced from reference TRBV7-9 and TRBJ2-2, is DTGVSQNPRHKITKRGQNVTFRCDPISEHNRLYWYRQTLGQGPEFLTYFQNEAQLEKSRLLSDRFSAERPKGSFSTLEIQRTEQGDSAMYLCASSPRTEAKGELFFGEGSRLTVL.

This chain joins TRBV9 and TRBJ2-2, with TRBD1 matching over 8 bases. V lost 9 bases to trimming and J lost 5 bases; unmatched junction nucleotides: 9. Germline CDR1 and CDR2: SGDLS and YYNGEE. The CDR3 sequence is 14 residues long. The CDR3 DNA sequence: TGTGCCACCCGTTCGGGACAGGCTACCGGGGAGCTGTTTTTT. It codes for CATRSGQATGELFF. Based on the CDR3 plus reference TRBV9 and TRBJ2-2, the full variable domain is DSGVTQTPKHLITATGQRVTLRCSPRSGDLSVYWYQQSLDQGLQFLIQYYNGEERAKGNILERFSAQQFPDLHSELNLSSLELGDSALYFCATRSGQATGELFFGEGSRLTVL.

DNA for the CDR3: TGTGCCTGGAGTGTACGGTGGCAGACCAATCAGCCCCAGCATTTT. This sequence encodes CAWSVRWQTNQPQHF. The chain uses TRBV30 and TRBJ1-5, with D unresolved. Trimming removed 0 bases from V and 3 bases from J, with 12 bases in between. CDR1 is GTSNPN, CDR2 SVGIG, per germline (reference sequence). The CDR3 is 15 amino acids.

The V and J genes are TRBV18 and TRBJ1-3; D remains ambiguous. CDR1 is KGHSH, CDR2 LQKENI, per germline. The CDR3 spans 15 residues. The V and J ends lost 4 bases and 0 bases respectively, with 10 bases between them. The CDR3 spells CASSRTVNSGNTIYF. For the CDR3, the DNA is TGTGCCAGCTCACGAACAGTGAACTCTGGAAACACCATATATTTT.

This clone was counted between two and nine times. This sequence joins TRBV30 and TRBJ2-3; 11 bases line up with TRBD2. The CDR3 length is 13 residues. Trimming took 7 bases from V and 2 from J; bases not matched to a gene: 2. From germline, CDR1 is GTSNPN and CDR2 SVGIG (reference sequence). The CDR3 DNA sequence: TGTGCCTCGACTAGCGGGAACACAGATACGCAGTATTTT. Translating gives CASTSGNTDTQYF.

This clone was observed a few times. The V gene is TRBV27, the J gene TRBJ1-5; D may be TRBD1 (5 bases). The CDR3 runs 15 residues. Looked up from germline, CDR1 is MNHEY and CDR2 is SMNVEV (reference sequence). Trimming removed 0 bases at V and 4 bases at J, with 10 bases between. The CDR3 sequence: CASSLSAGWNQPQHF. The DNA of the CDR3 is TGTGCCAGCAGTTTATCGGCAGGGTGGAATCAGCCCCAGCATTTT.

The chain carries TRBV10-3 and TRBJ2-5, with D possibly being TRBD2 (5 bases). The germline CDR1 and CDR2 sequences are ENHRY and SYGVKD. V lost 11 bases and J 7 bases, leaving 11 bases between the germline ends. This CDR3 spans 10 amino acids. CDR3 region: CAPGERTQYF. The CDR3 bases are TGTGCCCCCGGGGAAAGGACCCAGTACTTC.

The chain combines TRBV6-5 with TRBJ2-7; 7 bases map to TRBD2. V was pared by 8 bases and J by 9 bases, with 19 bases of the junction left unmatched. This CDR3 has 15 amino acids. Germline-derived CDR1 and CDR2 are MNHEY and SVGAGI. CDR3 DNA: TGTGCCAGCCGCCGACGGGCCTTCGCGGGGGACGTGCAGTACTTC. This codes for CASRRRAFAGDVQYF.

Points on this clone: A much larger clone lies a single base off, so this may be a read error. This sequence joins TRBV6-5 and TRBJ2-5; D gene unclear. Germline V gives CDR1 MNHEY, CDR2 SVGAGI. CDR3 length equals 11 residues. Trimming left V 4 bases short and J 4 bases short, with 4 bases between. For the CDR3, the DNA is TGTGCCAGCAGTTTTGGAGAGACCCAGTACTTC. It translates to CASSFGETQYF.

This clone was counted between two and nine times. The chain combines TRBV4-3 with TRBJ2-5, with unresolved D. The CDR3 is made up of 13 amino acids. The germline V and J ends were trimmed by 0 bases and 4 bases, with 6 bases remaining between them. CDR1 is LGHNA, CDR2 YSLEER, per germline. CDR3 DNA sequence: TGCGCCAGCAGCCAAGATTGGAGAGAGACCCAGTACTTC. It specifies CASSQDWRETQYF.

The chain carries TRBV5-8 and TRBJ1-1; 8 bases line up with TRBD1. The J segment lost 1 base and the V segment lost 3 bases, leaving 2 bases of the junction unmatched. Germline values: CDR1 SGHTS, CDR2 YDEGEE. The CDR3 consists of 14 residues. CDR3 protein: CASSSGTGNTEAFF. CDR3 nucleotide sequence: TGTGCCAGCAGCTCCGGGACAGGGAACACTGAAGCTTTCTTT.

CDR3 nucleotides: TGTGCCAGCGCCTTCGGTGGCCCAGCAGGAGTTCGAGAGACCCAGTACTTC. It translates to CASAFGGPAGVRETQYF. The chain recombines TRBV2 with TRBJ2-5; no clear D. The CDR3 sequence is 17 residues long. Germline loops: CDR1 SNHLY, CDR2 FYNNEI. Trimming took off 8 bases at V and 4 bases at J, with 26 bases between the two ends.

This chain uses TRBV29-1 with TRBJ1-4; D remains unclear. Per the germline V gene, CDR1 is SQVTM and CDR2 is ANQGSEA. The CDR3 is 13 residues long. The germline V and J ends were trimmed by 5 bases and 4 bases, with 11 bases remaining between them. The CDR3 region has the DNA TGCAGCGTTTATCACGGAATTAATGAAAAACTGTTTTTT. Protein product: CSVYHGINEKLFF.

The chain carries TRBV7-9 and TRBJ1-4; a weak D match, TRBD1 (5 bases). Trimming removed 8 bases from V and 5 bases from J, with 15 bases in between. The CDR3 consists of 14 residues. Germline-derived CDR1 and CDR2 are SEHNR and FQNEAQ (reference sequence). The CDR3 DNA reads as TGTGCCAGCTCCGAGGGGCATCGGAATGAAAAACTGTTTTTT. It is translated as CASSEGHRNEKLFF.

This clone was counted a few times. This rearrangement joins TRBV5-5 to TRBJ1-2; perhaps TRBD1 as D (5 bases). Germline V gene data show CDR1 as SGHKS and CDR2 as YYEKEE (reference sequence). Trimming took 0 bases from V and 4 from J, leaving 13 bases between them. CDR3 length: 15 residues. The CDR3 spells CASSLVAGSSYGYTF. Written as DNA, the CDR3 is TGTGCCAGCAGCTTGGTTGCAGGGTCCTCCTATGGCTACACCTTC.

The rearrangement uses TRBV9 and TRBJ2-5; D ambiguous. The CDR3 runs 16 residues. Per germline, CDR1 SGDLS and CDR2 YYNGEE. The V end lost 4 bases, the J end lost 1 base, and 17 bases lay between the germline ends. Here the CDR3 reads CASSSPLGAGQETQYF. CDR3 DNA sequence: TGTGCCAGCAGCTCCCCCCTAGGAGCCGGCCAAGAGACCCAGTACTTC.

In nucleotides, the CDR3 is TGTGCCAGCAGTTACGGGACAGTCGAGACCCAGTACTTC. Protein product: CASSYGTVETQYF. J is TRBJ2-5 and V is TRBV6-5; TRBD1 aligns across 7 bases. This CDR3 has 13 residues. With V trimmed by 2 bases and J by 5 bases, 2 bases remained unmatched. Germline V gene lookup returns CDR1 MNHEY and CDR2 SVGAGI.

The chain uses TRBV2 and TRBJ1-5; D is possibly TRBD1 (5 bases). The CDR3 is made up of 13 amino acids. The germline V gene has CDR1 SNHLY and CDR2 FYNNEI. The V gene lost 4 bases and the J gene lost 4 bases, with 8 bases spanning the gap. Written as DNA, the CDR3 is TGTGCCAGCAGTGGGACACTAAATCAGCCCCAGCATTTT. The encoded protein is CASSGTLNQPQHF.

This clone has more than one count but fewer than ten. The chain is built from TRBV19 and TRBJ2-4, with D tentatively TRBD2 (5 bases). Trimming removed 5 bases at V and 6 bases at J, with 17 bases between. The germline V gene encodes CDR1 LNHDA and CDR2 SQIVND (reference sequence). The CDR3 runs 15 residues. CDR3 protein: CASSLGKQLGNIQYF. The CDR3 nucleotides are TGTGCCAGTAGTCTCGGGAAACAGCTAGGAAACATTCAGTACTTC. The entire variable domain, with the rest obtained from reference TRBV19 and TRBJ2-4, is as follows: DGGITQSPKYLFRKEGQNVTLSCEQNLNHDAMYWYRQDPGQGLRLIYYSQIVNDFQKGDIAEGYSVSREKKESFPLTVTSAQKNPTAFYLCASSLGKQLGNIQYFGAGTRLSVL.

The chain uses TRBV6-1 and TRBJ2-5, with unresolved D. The germline V and J ends were trimmed by 1 base and 9 bases, with 21 bases remaining between them. Germline assignment: CDR1 MNHNS and CDR2 SASEGT. This CDR3 is 16 amino acids long. The CDR3 spells CASSEDRPLSTLAQYF. The CDR3 DNA sequence: TGTGCCAGCAGTGAAGATCGGCCTTTGAGCACGTTGGCCCAGTACTTC.

This clone occurred once. The V gene is TRBV11-2, the J gene TRBJ2-1; 11 bases map to TRBD2. The CDR3 runs to 15 residues. With V trimmed by 2 bases and J by 7 bases, 4 bases remained unmatched. Germline V gene data show CDR1 as SGHAT and CDR2 as FQNNGV. CDR3 residues: CASSLRRLAGNEQFF. CDR3 in DNA: TGTGCCAGCAGCTTACGTCGACTAGCGGGGAATGAGCAGTTCTTC.

The gene calls are TRBV2 and TRBJ1-2; no firm D call. Trimming cost V 8 bases and J 5 bases, with 15 bases left between them. The CDR3 has 13 residues. CDR1 is SNHLY, CDR2 FYNNEI, per germline. Written as DNA, the CDR3 is TGTGCCAGCGCGGACCCAATGAAGTATGGCTACACCTTC. Its protein product is CASADPMKYGYTF.

V and J are TRBV5-1 and TRBJ1-1, with D tentatively TRBD1 (6 bases). The CDR3 covers 15 residues. With 5 bases removed from V and 0 bases from J, the gap between germline ends came to 14 bases. Germline-derived CDR1 and CDR2 are SGHRS and YFSETQ. CDR3 coding DNA: TGCGCCAGCAGGAGGGCCGGACAGATGAACACTGAAGCTTTCTTT. It codes for CASRRAGQMNTEAFF.

DNA for the CDR3: TGTGCCAGCAGTGCCGCGGACAGGGTTCCGAACACTGAAGCTTTCTTT. This codes for CASSAADRVPNTEAFF. The chain joins TRBV25-1 to TRBJ1-1; TRBD1 aligns across 8 bases. V dropped 4 bases and J dropped 1; count of bases not matched to a gene: 8. CDR1 and CDR2 (germline): MGHDK, SYGVNS. The CDR3 contains 16 residues.

The chain employs TRBV4-2 and TRBJ2-5; D may be TRBD2 (5 bases). The CDR3 loop spans 13 amino acids. Deletions cut 4 bases from V and 5 bases from J, with 11 bases between. Germline CDR1 LGHNA, CDR2 YNFKEQ. The CDR3 sequence: CASSRSGAETQYF. The CDR3 bases are TGTGCCAGCAGCCGGAGCGGTGCGGAGACCCAGTACTTC.

This clone was counted between two and nine times. CDR3 in DNA: TGCAGCGTTGGGCTGGAACCCAATTCACCCCTCCACTTT. Its protein product is CSVGLEPNSPLHF. The chain carries TRBV29-1 and TRBJ1-6; D ambiguous. V shed 4 bases and J shed 7 bases, with 11 bases lying between them. The CDR3 runs to 13 residues. Germline V lookup: CDR1 SQVTM, CDR2 ANQGSEA. Using reference TRBV29-1 and TRBJ1-6 for the parts outside the CDR3, the full variable domain is SAVISQKPSRDICQRGTSLTIQCQVDSQVTMMFWYRQQPGQSLTLIATANQGSEATYESGFVIDKFPISRPNLTFSTLTVSNMSPEDSSIYLCSVGLEPNSPLHFGNGTRLTVT.

This clone was seen a handful of times. This sequence joins TRBV7-8 and TRBJ2-7; D assignment may be TRBD1 or TRBD2 (5 bases each). The V end was cut by 6 bases, the J end by 10 bases, with 16 bases between. This CDR3 contains 12 residues. Per the germline V gene, CDR1 is SGHVS and CDR2 is FQNEAQ. DNA of the CDR3: TGTGCCAGCAGTCATCGGGGCGGGCTCCAGTACTTC. Encoded protein: CASSHRGGLQYF. The whole variable domain, filled in from reference TRBV7-8 and TRBJ2-7, reads GAGVSQSPRYKVAKRGQDVALRCDPISGHVSLFWYQQALGQGPEFLTYFQNEAQLDKSGLPSDRFFAERPEGSVSTLKIQRTQQEDSAVYLCASSHRGGLQYFGPGTRLTVT.